This T cell receptor beta chain emerged from a study of T cell repertoires in cytomegalovirus infection. Background on the study: Recently identified HLA-C-restricted CMV epitopes were used, and well-studied HLA-B-restricted CMV epitopes were used as well. CMV infection and matching HLA type were both indicated by public TCR beta signatures.

This clonotype was seen a handful of times. Its antigen is as yet unknown. TCRdb ran MiXCR on the reads and lists one entry per CDR3 protein. The sample has around 55,000 distinct CDR3 sequences, over 15% seen once; the top ten hold approximately 26%. Trimming left V 4 bases short and J 0 bases short, with 12 bases between. The CDR3 spans 15 residues. CDR1 is LNHDA and CDR2 is SQIVND in the germline V gene (reference sequence). The specimen was CD8+ T cells from cultured PBMCs, collected from culture after CMV antigen stimulation. The sequence derives from a human donor in good health (CMV status not recorded). Some clones in this sample may be carry-over from other donors' samples. V gene TRBV19 combines with J gene TRBJ1-1; tentatively, D is TRBD1 (6 bases). In DNA, the CDR3 is TGTGCCAGTAGTACTCCGGGACACCTGAACACTGAAGCTTTCTTT. This translates into CASSTPGHLNTEAFF.